This T cell receptor (beta chain) comes out of a study of OX40 agonist ivuxolimab in advanced cancers. Background on the whole study: The costimulatory receptor OX40 (CD134) was targeted by ivuxolimab, a fully human IgG2 agonistic monoclonal antibody. Intravenous ivuxolimab was administered to patients every 2 weeks at six dose levels: 0.01, 0.1, 0.3, 1.5, 3 and 10 mg/kg. Of the approximately 54 patients in dose escalation, about 20 had hepatocellular carcinoma, about 15 had melanoma, 9 had renal cell carcinoma and 9 had head and neck cancer. In the dose-escalation cohort, nearly 85% of patients were male, and the mean age was roughly 60 years with a range of roughly 23 to 79. Prior anti-PD-1, anti-PD-L1 or anti-CTLA-4 therapy was permitted, and checkpoint inhibitors had been received by under 50% of dose-escalation patients. Partial responses occurred in three dose-escalation patients, of whom one had hepatocellular carcinoma and two had cutaneous melanoma. Peripheral TCRbeta sequencing aimed to test whether ivuxolimab altered TCR sequence diversity and caused clonal T-cell expansion. The paper covers the monotherapy dose-escalation part of the phase I ivuxolimab trial, which included N = 52 patients. On the study overall, not on this receptor specifically: Which antigens the clonally expanded peripheral T cells were specific for was not determined. In partial responders in the 0.1-3.0 mg/kg groups, normalized peripheral clonal expansion was found to be among the lowest, especially among CD8+ T cells. After ivuxolimab, more expanded clones were found on average in CD8+ T cells than in CD4+ T cells. Low levels of normalized T-cell clonal expansion were also shown by some nonresponding patients. At doses from 0.1 to 3.0 mg/kg, clonal expansion was seen in both CD4+ and CD8+ blood T cells between baseline and week 6.

As regards this clone: Which antigen it targets is not known. No base quality information exists; no much larger clone differs at one position.

Genomic DNA was isolated from the sorted cells so that the TCRbeta CDR3 region could be sequenced. The immunoSEQ Assay was used to sequence the TCRbeta CDR3 regions. TCRdb retrieved this table from immuneACCESS and kept in-frame rearrangements only. Not all clones are present; in checked studies, unresolved V genes account for under half, and no reason is known for the remainder. This sample lists around 65,000 clones; nearly 90% were detected once. The top ten constitute 10% of the sample. Patients with autoimmune disease history or receiving systemic immunosuppression were excluded from the trial. Peripheral blood for TCR sequencing was drawn from every dose cohort at baseline, at cycle 4 day 1 and at cycle 7 day 1. The samples were taken from a phase I, first-in-human, multicenter, open-label dose-escalation trial of ivuxolimab. Adults with locally advanced or metastatic melanoma, renal cell carcinoma, hepatocellular carcinoma or head and neck squamous cell carcinoma were enrolled in the trial. Before TCR sequencing, CD4+ and CD8+ T cells were separately sorted from peripheral blood.

The CDR3 holds 13 amino acids from the cysteine to the phenylalanine. The retained sequence is limited to the CDR3, 39 bases, with the frame set at the first base. In the germline V gene, CDR1 corresponds to MDHEN and CDR2 to SYDVKM. V loses 5 bases, J loses 5 bases, and the germline ends lie 13 bases apart. The starting material was CD4+ or CD8+ T cells sorted from blood, obtained in a trial of the OX40 agonist ivuxolimab. The clonotype originates from an adult with an advanced solid tumor such as melanoma, head and neck, liver or kidney cancer. The chain joins TRBV28 to TRBJ2-7; TRBD2 is a possible D gene, resting on 5 matching bases. The CDR3 reads as follows: CASSVDFVNEQYF. The bases are TGTGCCAGCAGTGTGGACTTCGTCAACGAGCAGTACTTC.